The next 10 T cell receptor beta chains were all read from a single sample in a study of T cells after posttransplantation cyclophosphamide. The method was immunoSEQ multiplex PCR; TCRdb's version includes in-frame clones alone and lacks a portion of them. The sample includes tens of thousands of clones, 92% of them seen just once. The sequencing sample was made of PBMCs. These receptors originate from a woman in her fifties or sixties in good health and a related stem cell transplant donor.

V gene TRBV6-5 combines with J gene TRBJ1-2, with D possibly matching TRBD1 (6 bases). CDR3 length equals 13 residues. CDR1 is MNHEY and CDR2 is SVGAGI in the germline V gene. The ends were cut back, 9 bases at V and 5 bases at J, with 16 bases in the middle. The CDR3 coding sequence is TGTGCCAGTAGCAGGGGCGATTCATATGGCTACACCTTC. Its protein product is CASSRGDSYGYTF.

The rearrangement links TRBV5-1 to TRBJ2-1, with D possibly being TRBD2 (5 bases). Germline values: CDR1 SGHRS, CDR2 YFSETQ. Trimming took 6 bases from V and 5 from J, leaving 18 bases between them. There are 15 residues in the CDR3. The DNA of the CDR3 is TGCGCCAGCACCCTAGACCGGACTGGAAACAATGAGCAGTTCTTC. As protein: CASTLDRTGNNEQFF. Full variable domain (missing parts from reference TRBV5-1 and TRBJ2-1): KAGVTQTPRYLIKTRGQQVTLSCSPISGHRSVSWYQQTPGQGLQFLFEYFSETQRNKGNFPGRFSGRQFSNSRSEMNVSTLELGDSALYLCASTLDRTGNNEQFFGPGTRLTVL.

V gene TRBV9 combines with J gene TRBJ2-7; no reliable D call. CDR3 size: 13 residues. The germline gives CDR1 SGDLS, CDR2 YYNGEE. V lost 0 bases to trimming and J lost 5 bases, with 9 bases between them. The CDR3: CASSVGLPNEQYF. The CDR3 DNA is TGTGCCAGCAGCGTAGGACTTCCCAACGAGCAGTACTTC.

The CDR3 loop reads CASSLPPGGADEQFF. The CDR3, as DNA: TGCGCCAGCAGCTTACCCCCGGGGGGGGCGGATGAGCAGTTCTTC. The V and J genes are TRBV5-1 and TRBJ2-1; 8 positions match TRBD2. The CDR3 spans 15 residues. V lost 2 bases to trimming and J lost 8 bases; unmatched junction nucleotides: 9. From germline, CDR1 is SGHRS and CDR2 YFSETQ.

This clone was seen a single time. DNA for the CDR3: TGTGCCAGTAGGAGGAACAGGGGCGGGGAGGAAAAACTGTTTTTT. Its protein is CASRRNRGGEEKLFF. The rearrangement uses TRBV19 and TRBJ1-4; 7 bases line up with TRBD1. V dropped 6 bases and J dropped 8; count of bases not matched to a gene: 12. From germline, CDR1 is LNHDA and CDR2 SQIVND (reference sequence). CDR3 length: 15 amino acids.

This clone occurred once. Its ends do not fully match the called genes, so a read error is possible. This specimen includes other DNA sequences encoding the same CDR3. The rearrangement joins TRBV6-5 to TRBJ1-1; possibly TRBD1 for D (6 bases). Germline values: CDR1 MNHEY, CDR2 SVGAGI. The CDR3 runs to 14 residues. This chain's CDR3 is CASSYSDRNTEAFF. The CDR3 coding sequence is TGTGCCAGCAGTTATTCCGACAGGAACACTGAAGCCTTCTTT.

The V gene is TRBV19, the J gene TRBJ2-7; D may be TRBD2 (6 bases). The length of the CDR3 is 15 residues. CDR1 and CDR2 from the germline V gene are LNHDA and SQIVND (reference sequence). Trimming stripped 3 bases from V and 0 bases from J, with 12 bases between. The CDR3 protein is CASSMAGMSSYEQYF. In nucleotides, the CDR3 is TGTGCCAGTAGTATGGCGGGGATGAGCTCCTACGAGCAGTACTTC.

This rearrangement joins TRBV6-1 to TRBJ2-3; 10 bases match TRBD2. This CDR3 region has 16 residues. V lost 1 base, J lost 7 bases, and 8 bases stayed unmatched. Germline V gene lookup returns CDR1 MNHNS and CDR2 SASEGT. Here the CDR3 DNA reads TGTGCCAGCAGTGAAGGTGGGAGCGGGGGGGCGAATACGCAGTATTTT. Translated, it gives CASSEGGSGGANTQYF.

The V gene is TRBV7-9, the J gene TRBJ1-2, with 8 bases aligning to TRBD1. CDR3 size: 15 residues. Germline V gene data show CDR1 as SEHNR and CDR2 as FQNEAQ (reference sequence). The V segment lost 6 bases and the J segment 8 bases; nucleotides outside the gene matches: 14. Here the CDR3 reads CASSPTGEYWDGYTF. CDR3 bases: TGTGCCAGCAGTCCGACAGGGGAGTATTGGGACGGCTACACCTTC.

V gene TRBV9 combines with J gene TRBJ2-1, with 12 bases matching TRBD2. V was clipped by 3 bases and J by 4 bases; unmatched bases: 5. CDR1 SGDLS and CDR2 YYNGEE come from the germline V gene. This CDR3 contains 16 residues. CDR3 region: CASSALLAGGYNEQFF. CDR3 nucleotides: TGTGCCAGCAGCGCCCTACTAGCGGGAGGATACAATGAGCAGTTCTTC.